The clone carrying this T cell receptor beta chain turned up a few times. This entry comes from a study of PD-1 blockade in classical Hodgkin lymphoma. CDR3 length equals 14 residues. Per germline, CDR1 SGDLS and CDR2 YYNGEE. Trimming took off 4 bases at V and 4 bases at J, with 14 bases between the two ends. After autologous stem cell transplantation all patients relapsed, and prior brentuximab vedotin exposure differed between cohorts. PBMCs were thawed, and CD8+ T cells were then isolated from them by magnetic negative selection. Sequenced by immunoSEQ multiplex PCR; TCRdb stores in-frame clones only, minus some. The repertoire holds approximately 8,000 clones, with around 84% as singletons.

The sample was CD8+ T cells from blood, taken at baseline. This rearrangement joins TRBV9 to TRBJ1-1, with D unclear. This receptor was obtained from a human donor with classical Hodgkin lymphoma. DNA of the CDR3: TGTGCCAGCAGCACCTTCGAGCTAGGCACTGAAGCTTTCTTT. This codes for CASSTFELGTEAFF.